The clone carrying this T cell receptor delta chain rates as medium-sized. From germline, CDR1 is TSWWSYY and CDR2 QGS. The CDR3 is 22 amino acids. Losses at the gene ends were 4 bases for V and 12 bases for J; bases not matched to a gene: 26. TCRdb re-called the RT-PCR reads via CATT. The repertoire consists of around 2,600 delta-chain clones, with about 22% occurring once and the leading ten covering about 30%. These data originate in a study of gamma-delta T cells after stem cell transplantation. The V and J genes are TRDV1 and TRDJ3, with 11 positions matching TRDD3. The sequence was collected from a human donor. It is not recorded whose cells these are; they may come from a transplant donor. Sequencing used gamma-delta T cells. The CDR3 region has the DNA TGTGCTCTTGGGGGCCCTTCTGGAGTTGAGGGACGGTTGACTGGGGGATACCGACAGATGTTTTTC. As protein: CALGGPSGVEGRLTGGYRQMFF.